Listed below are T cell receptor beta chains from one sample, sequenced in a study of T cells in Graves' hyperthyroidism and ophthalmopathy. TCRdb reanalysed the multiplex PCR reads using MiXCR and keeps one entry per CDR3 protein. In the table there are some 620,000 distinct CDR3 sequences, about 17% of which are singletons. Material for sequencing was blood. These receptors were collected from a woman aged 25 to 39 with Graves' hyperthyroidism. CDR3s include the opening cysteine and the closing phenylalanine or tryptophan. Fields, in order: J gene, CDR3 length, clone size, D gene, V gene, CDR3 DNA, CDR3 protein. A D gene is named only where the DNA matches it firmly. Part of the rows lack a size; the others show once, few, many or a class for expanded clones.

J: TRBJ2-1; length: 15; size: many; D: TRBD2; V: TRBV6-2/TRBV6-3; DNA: TGTGCCAGCACCTCAGCGGGAGGGCCGCACAATGAGCAGTTCTTC; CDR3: CASTSAGGPHNEQFF
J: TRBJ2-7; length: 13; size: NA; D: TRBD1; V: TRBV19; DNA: TGTGCCAGTAGTTGGGACAGCGCCTACGAGCAGTACTTC; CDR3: CASSWDSAYEQYF
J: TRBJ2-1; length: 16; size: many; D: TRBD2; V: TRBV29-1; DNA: TGCAGCGTTGACAGATTCCAAGTGACTAGCGGCAATGAGCAGTTCTTC; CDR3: CSVDRFQVTSGNEQFF
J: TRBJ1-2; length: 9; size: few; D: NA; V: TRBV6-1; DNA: TGTGCCAGCAGTGATGGCTACACCTTC; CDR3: CASSDGYTF
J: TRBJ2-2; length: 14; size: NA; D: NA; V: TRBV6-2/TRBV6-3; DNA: TGTGCCAGCAATCCCACAGGGACAAGCGGGGAGCTGTTTTTT; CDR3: CASNPTGTSGELFF
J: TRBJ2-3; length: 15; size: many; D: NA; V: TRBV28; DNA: TGTGCCAGCAGTTTCACCGGGGGACGGGTTGGTACGCAGTATTTT; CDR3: CASSFTGGRVGTQYF
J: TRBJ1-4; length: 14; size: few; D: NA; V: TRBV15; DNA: TGTGCCACCAGCAGAGACCGAAACCGGGACCAACTGTTTTTT; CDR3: CATSRDRNRDQLFF
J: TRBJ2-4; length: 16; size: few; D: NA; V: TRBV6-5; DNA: TGTGCCAGCAGTTACTCCGGGGTGGTCGGCAAAAACATTCAGTACTTC; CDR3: CASSYSGVVGKNIQYF
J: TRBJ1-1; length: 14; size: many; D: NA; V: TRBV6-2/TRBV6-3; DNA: TGTGCCAGCAGTTACCCGGACCTGAACACTGAAGCTTTCTTT; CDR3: CASSYPDLNTEAFF
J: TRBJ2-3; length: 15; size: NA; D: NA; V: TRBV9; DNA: TGTGCCAGCAGCGTAGGAGGGAGCCGCACAGATACGCAGTATTTT; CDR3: CASSVGGSRTDTQYF
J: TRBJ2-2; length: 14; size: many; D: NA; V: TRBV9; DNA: TGTGCCAGCAGCCTCGGGACTTCCACCGGGGAGCTGTTTTTT; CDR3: CASSLGTSTGELFF
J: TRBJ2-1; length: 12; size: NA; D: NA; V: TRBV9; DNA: TGTGCCAGCAGCGTAGCCGTCAATGAGCAGTTCTTC; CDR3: CASSVAVNEQFF
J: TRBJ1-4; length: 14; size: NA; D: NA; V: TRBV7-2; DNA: TGTGCCAGCAGCTCCGGACGGGTTAATGAAAAACTGTTTTTT; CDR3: CASSSGRVNEKLFF
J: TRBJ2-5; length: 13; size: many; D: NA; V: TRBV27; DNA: TGTGCCAGCAGTCGTGGAGTACTGGAGACCCAGTACTTC; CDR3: CASSRGVLETQYF
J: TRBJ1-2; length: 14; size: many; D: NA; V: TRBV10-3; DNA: TGTGCCATCAGTGTCGGAGGGATCTCCTATGGCTACACCTTC; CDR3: CAISVGGISYGYTF
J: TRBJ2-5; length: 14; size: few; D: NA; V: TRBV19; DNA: TGTGCCAGTAGTATCCTTACAGAACCAGAGACCCAGTACTTC; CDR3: CASSILTEPETQYF
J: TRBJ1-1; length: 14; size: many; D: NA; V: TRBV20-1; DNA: TGCAGCCTGACACTCATGGGTAGGGGGACTGAAGCTTTCTTT; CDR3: CSLTLMGRGTEAFF
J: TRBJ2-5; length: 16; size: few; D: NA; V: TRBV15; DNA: TGTGCCACCAGCAGAGATCCGACCGCTGGTGGGGAGACCCAGTACTTC; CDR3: CATSRDPTAGGETQYF
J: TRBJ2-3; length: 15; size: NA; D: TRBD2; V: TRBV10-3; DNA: TGTGCCATCCGGGCTAGCGGGAGTGTAAGGGATACGCAGTATTTT; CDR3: CAIRASGSVRDTQYF
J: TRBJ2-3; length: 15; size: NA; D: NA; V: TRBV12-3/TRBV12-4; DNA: TGTGCCAGCAGCCACGGTCGGGGCAACACAGATACGCAGTATTTT; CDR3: CASSHGRGNTDTQYF
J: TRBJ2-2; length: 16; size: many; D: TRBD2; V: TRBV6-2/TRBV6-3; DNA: TGTGCCAGCAGTTATGGACTAGCGGAGAACACCGGGGAGCTGTTTTTT; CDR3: CASSYGLAENTGELFF
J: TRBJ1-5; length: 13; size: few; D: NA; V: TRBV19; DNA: TGTGCCAGTAGTCAAACAGTGGGCGAGCCCCAGCATTTT; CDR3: CASSQTVGEPQHF
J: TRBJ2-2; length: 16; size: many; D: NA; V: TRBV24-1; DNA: TGTGCCACCAGTGATTCGACAGGATCCAACACCGGGGAGCTGTTTTTT; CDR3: CATSDSTGSNTGELFF
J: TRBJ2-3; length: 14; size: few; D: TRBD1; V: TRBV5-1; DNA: TGCGCCAGCCGAAGACAGGGGCCGGGAGATACGCAGTATTTT; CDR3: CASRRQGPGDTQYF
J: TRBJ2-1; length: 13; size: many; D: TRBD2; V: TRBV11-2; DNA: TGTGCCAGCAGCTACGGGACTACCAATGAGCAGTTCTTC; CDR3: CASSYGTTNEQFF
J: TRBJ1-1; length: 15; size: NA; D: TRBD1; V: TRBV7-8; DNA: TGTGCCAGCAGCTTGGAGACAGGGGGGGTCACTGAAGCTTTCTTT; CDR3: CASSLETGGVTEAFF